A single sample is the source of the 9 T cell receptor beta chains below, sequenced in a study of T cells in Graves' hyperthyroidism and ophthalmopathy. Amplification targeted TCR beta CDR3 regions from RNA transcripts. A first-round RT-PCR of the TCR CDR3 used the HTBI primer set. In TCRdb, the multiplex PCR reads were re-called with MiXCR into one record per CDR3 protein. Of about 560,000 distinct CDR3 sequences listed, about 15% are singletons. Sequenced sample: blood. The receptors were gathered from a woman in her thirties or forties with Graves' hyperthyroidism.

With respect to this clonotype: It may be a read error: a sequence one base away is much more abundant. A read error is likely, as this CDR3 ends without the conserved phenylalanine or tryptophan. The V gene is TRBV10-3, the J gene TRBJ1-2, with unresolved D. CDR1 and CDR2 from the germline V gene are ENHRY and SYGVKD. This CDR3 contains 13 residues. V was trimmed by 10 bases and J by 1 base, leaving 13 bases between them. Here the CDR3 reads CATLLGDNYGYTS. The CDR3 nucleotides are TGTGCCACCTTACTGGGAGATAACTATGGCTACACCTCC.

This clonotype showed up many times. This rearrangement joins TRBV2 to TRBJ1-2, with a weak D call TRBD1 (6 bases). Germline CDR1 is SNHLY and CDR2 is FYNNEI. This CDR3 is 13 amino acids long. V gave up 5 bases and J gave up 1 base, with 8 bases separating them. The chain's CDR3 is CASSRTVNYGYTF. CDR3 DNA sequence: TGTGCCAGCAGTCGGACAGTTAACTATGGCTACACCTTC.

This clonotype came up many times. The chain recombines TRBV12-3 or TRBV12-4 with TRBJ1-1, with 8 nucleotides matching TRBD1. The CDR3 length is 14 residues. The V segment lost 7 bases and the J segment 8 bases; nucleotides outside the gene matches: 12. CDR3 protein: CASTRGQVPSEAFF. CDR3 nucleotides: TGTGCCAGCACCAGGGGACAGGTCCCCTCGGAAGCTTTCTTT.

The sample holds many counts of this clonotype. The V and J genes are TRBV9 and TRBJ2-2; weak D call: TRBD1 (6 bases). Trimming took 7 bases from V and 1 from J, leaving 17 bases between them. Germline-derived CDR1 and CDR2 are SGDLS and YYNGEE. The CDR3 sequence is 16 residues long. The CDR3: CASSQEAGVNTGELFF. CDR3 in DNA: TGTGCCAGCTCCCAAGAGGCAGGGGTGAACACCGGGGAGCTGTTTTTT.

This clonotype was picked up many times. This chain links TRBV3-1 with TRBJ2-1; D may be TRBD1 or TRBD2 (5 bases each). Germline V lookup: CDR1 LGHDT, CDR2 YNNKEL (reference sequence). The CDR3 is made up of 15 amino acids. Trimming shortened V by 1 base and J by 4 bases, and 11 bases separated the two germline ends. In nucleotides, the CDR3 is TGTGCCAGCAGCCAAGTTCGGGGCGGGTACAATGAGCAGTTCTTC. This codes for CASSQVRGGYNEQFF.

This clonotype occurred many times. The J gene is TRBJ2-7, the V gene TRBV11-2, with 8 bases lining up with TRBD1. Germline trimming cut 3 bases from V and 6 bases from J; bases unmatched to any gene: 7. Germline values: CDR1 SGHAT, CDR2 FQNNGV. This CDR3 comprises 14 residues. The CDR3 is CASSFSDRAGEQYF. The CDR3 region has the DNA TGTGCCAGCAGCTTCTCGGACAGGGCGGGCGAGCAGTACTTC. Complete variable domain (other parts from reference TRBV11-2 and TRBJ2-7): EAGVAQSPRYKIIEKRQSVAFWCNPISGHATLYWYQQILGQGPKLLIQFQNNGVVDDSQLPKDRFSAERLKGVDSTLKIQPAKLEDSAVYLCASSFSDRAGEQYFGPGTRLTVT.

As concerns this clonotype: Being one base from a much bigger clone, this may be a read error. The chain has TRBV27 and TRBJ2-5; 8 nucleotides line up with TRBD1. This CDR3 is built from 14 residues. Germline CDR1 is MNHEY and CDR2 is SMNVEV (reference sequence). The CDR3 DNA reads as TGTGCCAGCAGTGAACAGGGGGTCTGGAAGACCCAGTGCTTC. Its protein is CASSEQGVWKTQCF.

The chain recombines TRBV10-1 with TRBJ2-7, with 9 bases aligning to TRBD2. V was pared by 0 bases and J by 6 bases, with 9 bases of the junction left unmatched. The CDR3 consists of 16 residues. Germline V CDR1 and CDR2: WNHNN, SYGVQD (reference sequence). CDR3 amino acids: CASSESLGLAGTEQYF. The CDR3 DNA follows: TGCGCCAGCAGTGAGTCATTGGGCCTAGCGGGAACCGAGCAGTACTTC.

This clonotype was seen ten or more times. The V and J genes are TRBV28 and TRBJ2-1; TRBD1 is a possible D gene (6 bases). The germline gives CDR1 MDHEN, CDR2 SYDVKM. V was clipped by 5 bases and J by 5 bases, with 16 bases between them. The CDR3 spans 15 residues. CDR3 in amino acids: CASSHSGGGHNEQFF. DNA for the CDR3: TGTGCCAGCAGTCACAGTGGTGGGGGCCACAATGAGCAGTTCTTC.